This T cell receptor beta chain was recovered during a study of T-cell memory formation after mild COVID-19. After removal of 0 bases from V and 7 bases from J, the junction contained 7 bases not matched to a gene. This CDR3 contains 15 residues. Per the germline V gene, CDR1 is LGHNA and CDR2 is YNFKEQ. MiXCR, applied by TCRdb to the 5' RACE reads, yields one record per CDR3 protein. The sample carries approximately 340,000 distinct CDR3 sequences, about 15% recorded once. This clonotype was found a few times. Sequencing was done on a sample of PBMCs or a T cell subset sorted from them (not recorded which). The V gene is TRBV4-2, the J gene TRBJ2-3, with TRBD2 matching 7 bases. This clonotype originated in a man aged 18 to 29 who had mild COVID-19 (a few samples of this study predate the infection). Cell type and time point are not known. The CDR3 protein is CASSQETPSGYTQYF. In DNA form, the CDR3 reads TGTGCCAGCAGCCAAGAGACGCCTAGCGGTTATACGCAGTATTTT.